This TCR beta chain was captured in a study of T cells in narcolepsy. This CDR3 spans 15 amino acids. V lost 1 base to trimming and J lost 4 bases, with 8 bases between them. Germline CDR1 and CDR2: SGHTA and FQGNSA. This table comes from immunoSEQ multiplex PCR, and its TCRdb copy is limited to in-frame clones, with some not included. The table records 27,000 or so clones, around 87% of them present only once. This chain uses TRBV7-2 with TRBJ2-6; the D gene could be TRBD1 or TRBD2 (5 bases each). The sequence was obtained from a human donor in good health. Sequences were obtained from memory (CD45RA-) CD4+ T cells from blood. Here the CDR3 reads CASSLVGDGANVLTF. The CDR3 region has the DNA TGTGCCAGCAGCTTAGTAGGGGACGGGGCCAACGTCCTGACTTTC. The entire variable domain, with the rest obtained from reference TRBV7-2 and TRBJ2-6, is as follows: GAGVSQSPSNKVTEKGKDVELRCDPISGHTALYWYRQSLGQGLEFLIYFQGNSAPDKSGLPSDRFSAERTGGSVSTLTIQRTQQEDSAVYLCASSLVGDGANVLTFGAGSRLTVL.